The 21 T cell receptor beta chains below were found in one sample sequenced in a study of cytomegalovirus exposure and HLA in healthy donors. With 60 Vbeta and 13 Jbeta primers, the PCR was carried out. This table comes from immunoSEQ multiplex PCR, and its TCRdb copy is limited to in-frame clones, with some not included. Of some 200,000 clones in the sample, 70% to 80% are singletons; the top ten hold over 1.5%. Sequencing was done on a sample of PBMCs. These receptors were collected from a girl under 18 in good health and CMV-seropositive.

The CDR3 protein is CASTGTGYRGYTF. For the CDR3, the DNA is TGTGCCAGCACCGGGACAGGCTATCGGGGCTACACCTTC. V is TRBV6-5 and J is TRBJ1-2; 8 bases are a match to TRBD1. This CDR3 has 13 amino acids. From germline, CDR1 is MNHEY and CDR2 SVGAGI. Germline trimming cut 7 bases from V and 8 bases from J; bases unmatched to any gene: 9.

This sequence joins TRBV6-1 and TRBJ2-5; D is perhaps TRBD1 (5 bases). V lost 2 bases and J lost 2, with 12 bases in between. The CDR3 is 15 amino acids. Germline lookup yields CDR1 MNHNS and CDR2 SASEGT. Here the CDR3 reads CASSEQLQEQETQYF. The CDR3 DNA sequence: TGTGCCAGCAGTGAACAGTTACAGGAGCAAGAGACCCAGTACTTC.

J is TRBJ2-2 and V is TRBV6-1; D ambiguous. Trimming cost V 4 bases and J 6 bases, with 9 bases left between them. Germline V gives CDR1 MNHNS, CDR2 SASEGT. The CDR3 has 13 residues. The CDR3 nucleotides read TGTGCCAGCAGTGCACAGTACCCCGGGGAGCTGTTTTTT. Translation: CASSAQYPGELFF.

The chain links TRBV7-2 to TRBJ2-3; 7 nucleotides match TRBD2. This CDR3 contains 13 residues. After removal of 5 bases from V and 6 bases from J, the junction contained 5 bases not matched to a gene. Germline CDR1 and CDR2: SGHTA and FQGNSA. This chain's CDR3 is CASSMTREDTQYF. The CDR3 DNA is TGTGCCAGCAGCATGACGCGGGAGGATACGCAGTATTTT.

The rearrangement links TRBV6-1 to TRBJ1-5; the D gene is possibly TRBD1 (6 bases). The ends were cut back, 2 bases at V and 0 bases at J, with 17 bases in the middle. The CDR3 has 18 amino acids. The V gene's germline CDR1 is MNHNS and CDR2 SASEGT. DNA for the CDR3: TGTGCCAGCAGTGAACAGGCAGGGGCCCTTCGTAGCAATCAGCCCCAGCATTTT. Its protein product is CASSEQAGALRSNQPQHF.

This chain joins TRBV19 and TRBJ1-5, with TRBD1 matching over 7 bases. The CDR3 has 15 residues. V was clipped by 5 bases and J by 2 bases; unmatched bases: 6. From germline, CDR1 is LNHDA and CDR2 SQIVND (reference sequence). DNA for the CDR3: TGTGCCAGTAGTCAAGACGGGACAGGCAATCAGCCCCAGCATTTT. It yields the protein CASSQDGTGNQPQHF. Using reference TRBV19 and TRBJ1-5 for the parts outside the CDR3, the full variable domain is DGGITQSPKYLFRKEGQNVTLSCEQNLNHDAMYWYRQDPGQGLRLIYYSQIVNDFQKGDIAEGYSVSREKKESFPLTVTSAQKNPTAFYLCASSQDGTGNQPQHFGDGTRLSIL.

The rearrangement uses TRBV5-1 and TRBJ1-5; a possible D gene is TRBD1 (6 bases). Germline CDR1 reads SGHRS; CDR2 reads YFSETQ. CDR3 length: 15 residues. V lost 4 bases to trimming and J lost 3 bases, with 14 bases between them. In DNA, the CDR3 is TGCGCCAGCAGCCCTACAGGGTACGTCAATCAGCCCCAGCATTTT. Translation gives CASSPTGYVNQPQHF. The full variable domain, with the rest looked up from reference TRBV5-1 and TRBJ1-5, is KAGVTQTPRYLIKTRGQQVTLSCSPISGHRSVSWYQQTPGQGLQFLFEYFSETQRNKGNFPGRFSGRQFSNSRSEMNVSTLELGDSALYLCASSPTGYVNQPQHFGDGTRLSIL.

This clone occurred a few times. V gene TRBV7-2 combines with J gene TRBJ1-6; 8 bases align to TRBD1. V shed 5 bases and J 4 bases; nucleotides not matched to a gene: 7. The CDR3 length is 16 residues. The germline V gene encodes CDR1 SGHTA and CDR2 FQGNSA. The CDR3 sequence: CASSVGTGVYNSPLHF. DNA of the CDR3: TGTGCCAGCAGCGTCGGGACAGGAGTTTATAATTCACCCCTCCACTTT. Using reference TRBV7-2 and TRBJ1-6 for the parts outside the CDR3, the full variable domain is GAGVSQSPSNKVTEKGKDVELRCDPISGHTALYWYRQSLGQGLEFLIYFQGNSAPDKSGLPSDRFSAERTGGSVSTLTIQRTQQEDSAVYLCASSVGTGVYNSPLHFGNGTRLTVT.

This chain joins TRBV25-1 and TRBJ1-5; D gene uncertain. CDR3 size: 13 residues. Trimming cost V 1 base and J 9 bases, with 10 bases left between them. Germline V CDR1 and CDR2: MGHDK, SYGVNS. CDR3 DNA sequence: TGTGCCAGCAGTGAATTTGGGGAGAGGCCCCAGCATTTT. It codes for CASSEFGERPQHF.

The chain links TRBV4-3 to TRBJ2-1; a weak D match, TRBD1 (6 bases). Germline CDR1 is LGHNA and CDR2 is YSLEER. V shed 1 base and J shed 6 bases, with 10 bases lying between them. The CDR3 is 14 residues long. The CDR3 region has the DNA TGCGCCAGCAGCCAAGCGGACAGCTTCAATGAGCAGTTCTTC. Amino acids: CASSQADSFNEQFF.

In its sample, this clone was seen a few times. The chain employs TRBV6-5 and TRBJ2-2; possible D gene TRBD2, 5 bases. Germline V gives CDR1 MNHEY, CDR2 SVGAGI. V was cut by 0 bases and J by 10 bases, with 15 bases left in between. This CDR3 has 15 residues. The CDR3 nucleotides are TGTGCCAGCAGTTACTCGTCTGGGTACCGGGAGGAGCTGTTTTTT. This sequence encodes CASSYSSGYREELFF.

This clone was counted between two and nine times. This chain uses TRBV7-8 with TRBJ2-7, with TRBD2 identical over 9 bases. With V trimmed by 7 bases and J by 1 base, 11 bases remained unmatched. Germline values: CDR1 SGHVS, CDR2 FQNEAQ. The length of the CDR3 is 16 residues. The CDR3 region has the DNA TGTGCCAGCATCCCCTGGGAGCGGGGGGAGTCCTACGAGCAGTACTTC. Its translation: CASIPWERGESYEQYF.

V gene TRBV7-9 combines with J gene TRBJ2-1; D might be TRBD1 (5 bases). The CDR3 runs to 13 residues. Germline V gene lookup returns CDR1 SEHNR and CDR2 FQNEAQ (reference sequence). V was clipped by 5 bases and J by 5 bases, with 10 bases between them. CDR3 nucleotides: TGTGCCAGCAGCCCAGGGAATAACAATGAGCAGTTCTTC. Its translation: CASSPGNNNEQFF.

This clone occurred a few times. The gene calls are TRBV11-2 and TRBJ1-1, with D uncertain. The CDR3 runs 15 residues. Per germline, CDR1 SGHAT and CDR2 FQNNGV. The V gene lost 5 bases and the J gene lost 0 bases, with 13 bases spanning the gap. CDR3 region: CASSKGSNLNTEAFF. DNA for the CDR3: TGTGCCAGCAGCAAAGGGAGTAACCTGAACACTGAAGCTTTCTTT. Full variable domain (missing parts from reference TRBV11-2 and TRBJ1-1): EAGVAQSPRYKIIEKRQSVAFWCNPISGHATLYWYQQILGQGPKLLIQFQNNGVVDDSQLPKDRFSAERLKGVDSTLKIQPAKLEDSAVYLCASSKGSNLNTEAFFGQGTRLTVV.

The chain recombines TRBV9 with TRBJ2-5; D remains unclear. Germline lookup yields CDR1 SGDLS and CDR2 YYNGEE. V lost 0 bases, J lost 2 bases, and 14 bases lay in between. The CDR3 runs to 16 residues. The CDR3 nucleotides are TGTGCCAGCAGCGTAGGGTCCCCCGGCGGACAAGAGACCCAGTACTTC. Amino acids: CASSVGSPGGQETQYF. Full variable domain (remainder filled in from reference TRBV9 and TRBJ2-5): DSGVTQTPKHLITATGQRVTLRCSPRSGDLSVYWYQQSLDQGLQFLIQYYNGEERAKGNILERFSAQQFPDLHSELNLSSLELGDSALYFCASSVGSPGGQETQYFGPGTRLLVL.

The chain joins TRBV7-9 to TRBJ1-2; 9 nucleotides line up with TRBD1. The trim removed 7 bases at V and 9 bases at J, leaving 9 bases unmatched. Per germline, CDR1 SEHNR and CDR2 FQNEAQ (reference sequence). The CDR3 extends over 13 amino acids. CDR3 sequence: CASTTQGAWSYTF. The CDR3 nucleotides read TGTGCCAGCACCACACAGGGGGCCTGGAGCTACACCTTC. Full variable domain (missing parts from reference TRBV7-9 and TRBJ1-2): DTGVSQNPRHKITKRGQNVTFRCDPISEHNRLYWYRQTLGQGPEFLTYFQNEAQLEKSRLLSDRFSAERPKGSFSTLEIQRTEQGDSAMYLCASTTQGAWSYTFGSGTRLTVV.

This CDR3 is CASGRQDGSTDTQYF. DNA of the CDR3: TGTGCTAGTGGTCGACAGGACGGTAGCACAGATACGCAGTATTTT. This chain connects TRBV12-5 to TRBJ2-3, with D perhaps TRBD1 (6 bases). CDR1 is LGHNT, CDR2 FRNRAP, per germline. The CDR3 contains 15 residues. Trimming removed 5 bases from V and 0 bases from J, with 12 bases in between.

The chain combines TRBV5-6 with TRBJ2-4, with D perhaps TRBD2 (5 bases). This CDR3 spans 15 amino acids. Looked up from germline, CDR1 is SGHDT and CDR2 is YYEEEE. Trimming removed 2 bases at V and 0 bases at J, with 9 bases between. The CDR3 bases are TGTGCCAGCAGCTTCCCGCGGGTAGCCAAAAACATTCAGTACTTC. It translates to CASSFPRVAKNIQYF.

The CDR3 sequence: CSGVLWGGVGEQYF. The DNA of the CDR3 is TGCAGCGGGGTTTTATGGGGAGGTGTCGGCGAGCAGTACTTC. V usage is TRBV29-1 and J usage is TRBJ2-7, with D tentatively TRBD2 (6 bases). The CDR3 extends over 14 amino acids. The germline V gene encodes CDR1 SQVTM and CDR2 ANQGSEA. Trimming took off 7 bases at V and 6 bases at J, with 22 bases between the two ends.

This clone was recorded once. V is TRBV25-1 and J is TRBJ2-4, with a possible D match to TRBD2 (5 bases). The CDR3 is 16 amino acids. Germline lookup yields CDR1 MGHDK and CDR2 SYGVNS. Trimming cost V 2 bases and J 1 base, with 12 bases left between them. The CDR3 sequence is CASSESGFSAKNIQYF. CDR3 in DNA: TGTGCCAGCAGTGAAAGCGGTTTCTCTGCCAAAAACATTCAGTACTTC.

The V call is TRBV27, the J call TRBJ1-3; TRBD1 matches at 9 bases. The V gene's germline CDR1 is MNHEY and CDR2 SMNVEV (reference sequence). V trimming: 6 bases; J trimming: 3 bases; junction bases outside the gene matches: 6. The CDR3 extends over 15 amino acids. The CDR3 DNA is TGTGCCAGCAGCCGGGACAGGGTCGGTGGAAACACCATATATTTT. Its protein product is CASSRDRVGGNTIYF.